This is a list of T cell receptor beta chains from one sample in a study of blood T cell repertoires in COVID-19. TCRdb's copy holds only in-frame clones and misses some; the assay was immunoSEQ multiplex PCR. The sample lists 300,000 or so clones; roughly 84% were seen once. The sample consisted of peripheral blood. The receptors here all came from a man aged 50-60 years with active or convalescent COVID-19. The CDR3 runs from the conserved cysteine through the conserved F or W. Each record gives: CDR3 DNA, CDR3 protein, clone size, D gene, V gene, J gene. The D gene is left open where the match is weak. Rows may omit the clone size; those that give it use once, few, many or a size class.

CDR3 DNA: TGTGCCAGTAGTATATGGGCAAACCATGAGCAGTTCTTC; CDR3 protein: CASSIWANHEQFF; clone size: NA; D gene: NA; V gene: TRBV19; J gene: TRBJ2-1
CDR3 DNA: TGTGCCAGTGAGGCGAGCCCAAATTACGAGCAGTACTTC; CDR3 protein: CASEASPNYEQYF; clone size: NA; D gene: NA; V gene: TRBV2; J gene: TRBJ2-7
CDR3 DNA: TGTGCCACCAGTGACTCCGACAGTGCAACTAATGAAAAACTGTTTTTT; CDR3 protein: CATSDSDSATNEKLFF; clone size: NA; D gene: NA; V gene: TRBV24-1; J gene: TRBJ1-4
CDR3 DNA: TGTGCCAGTAGGAGACAGGGAGAGGGCTATGGCTACACCTTC; CDR3 protein: CASRRQGEGYGYTF; clone size: NA; D gene: TRBD1; V gene: TRBV19; J gene: TRBJ1-2
CDR3 DNA: TGTGCCAGCAGCTTGACAGGGGGCACTGAAGCTTTCTTT; CDR3 protein: CASSLTGGTEAFF; clone size: NA; D gene: TRBD1; V gene: TRBV7-3; J gene: TRBJ1-1
CDR3 DNA: TGTGCCAGCAGTTTTACGGGTCTAGCGGGCCTTCAAGAGACCCAGTACTTC; CDR3 protein: CASSFTGLAGLQETQYF; clone size: NA; D gene: TRBD2; V gene: TRBV28; J gene: TRBJ2-5
CDR3 DNA: TGCGCCAGCAGCTTGGACGCTAGCGGGAGGGGAGAGCAGTTCTTC; CDR3 protein: CASSLDASGRGEQFF; clone size: NA; D gene: TRBD2; V gene: TRBV5-1; J gene: TRBJ2-1
CDR3 DNA: TGCGCCAGCAGCCTGGACAGAGATGGCTACACCTTC; CDR3 protein: CASSLDRDGYTF; clone size: NA; D gene: NA; V gene: TRBV5-1; J gene: TRBJ1-2
CDR3 DNA: TGTGCCAGCAGCCCCACGGACAGGGGGCCTGGAAACACCATATATTTT; CDR3 protein: CASSPTDRGPGNTIYF; clone size: NA; D gene: TRBD1; V gene: TRBV11-2; J gene: TRBJ1-3
CDR3 DNA: TGTGCCAGCAGCGGTCCGGGGAGGCAAGGCTATGGCTACACCTTC; CDR3 protein: CASSGPGRQGYGYTF; clone size: few; D gene: NA; V gene: TRBV11-1; J gene: TRBJ1-2
CDR3 DNA: TGTGCCACCAGCAGAGACAGGGGGAACACCGGGGAGCTGTTTTTT; CDR3 protein: CATSRDRGNTGELFF; clone size: NA; D gene: NA; V gene: TRBV15; J gene: TRBJ2-2
CDR3 DNA: TGCGCCAGCAGCCAAGAGTTGAACAGGGAGACGACAGATACGCAGTATTTT; CDR3 protein: CASSQELNRETTDTQYF; clone size: NA; D gene: NA; V gene: TRBV4-3; J gene: TRBJ2-3
CDR3 DNA: TGTGCCAGCTCACCACCAGGGGGAAGCACAGATACGCAGTATTTT; CDR3 protein: CASSPPGGSTDTQYF; clone size: NA; D gene: NA; V gene: TRBV18; J gene: TRBJ2-3
CDR3 DNA: TGTGCCAGCAGTACCGGGACAGGGTGGAGTGAGCAGTTCTTC; CDR3 protein: CASSTGTGWSEQFF; clone size: NA; D gene: TRBD1; V gene: TRBV6-5; J gene: TRBJ2-1
CDR3 DNA: TGTGCCAGCAGTCCTAGGACTACAGGGGTAGGTGGCTACACCTTC; CDR3 protein: CASSPRTTGVGGYTF; clone size: NA; D gene: TRBD1; V gene: TRBV27; J gene: TRBJ1-2
CDR3 DNA: TGTGCCAGCAGCTCCACTAGCGGGGGGGCCCTGTTCTTC; CDR3 protein: CASSSTSGGALFF; clone size: NA; D gene: TRBD2; V gene: TRBV12-3/TRBV12-4; J gene: TRBJ2-1
CDR3 DNA: TGTGCCAGCAGCTCCCCACTAGCGGGGGGGCTCAATGAGCAGTTCTTC; CDR3 protein: CASSSPLAGGLNEQFF; clone size: NA; D gene: TRBD2; V gene: TRBV7-2; J gene: TRBJ2-1
CDR3 DNA: TGTGCCAGCAGCTCCCGACAGGGGGCAAGGTACGAGCAGTACTTC; CDR3 protein: CASSSRQGARYEQYF; clone size: once; D gene: TRBD1; V gene: TRBV7-2; J gene: TRBJ2-7
CDR3 DNA: TGTGCCAGCAGCATAGGTGAAGGGGTGAACTATGGCTACACCTTC; CDR3 protein: CASSIGEGVNYGYTF; clone size: few; D gene: NA; V gene: TRBV7-9; J gene: TRBJ1-2
CDR3 DNA: TGTGCCAGCAGCGTTCCTGCCGGACAACCGTACCAAGAGACCCAGTACTTC; CDR3 protein: CASSVPAGQPYQETQYF; clone size: NA; D gene: NA; V gene: TRBV28; J gene: TRBJ2-5
CDR3 DNA: TGTGCCAGCCCCCCCGGGACACGACCTTTT; CDR3 protein: CASPPGTRPF; clone size: NA; D gene: NA; V gene: TRBV12-3/TRBV12-4; J gene: TRBJ1-3
CDR3 DNA: TGTGCCAGCAGCTTACAGGGTGATCAGCCCCAGCATTTT; CDR3 protein: CASSLQGDQPQHF; clone size: NA; D gene: NA; V gene: TRBV7-9; J gene: TRBJ1-5
CDR3 DNA: TGTGCCAGCAAAACTACCGTGAACACTGAAGCTTTCTTT; CDR3 protein: CASKTTVNTEAFF; clone size: once; D gene: NA; V gene: TRBV12-3/TRBV12-4; J gene: TRBJ1-1
CDR3 DNA: TGCGCCAGCAGCTTGGGTCAGGTCGTCTCTGGAAACACCATATATTTT; CDR3 protein: CASSLGQVVSGNTIYF; clone size: once; D gene: NA; V gene: TRBV5-1; J gene: TRBJ1-3
CDR3 DNA: TGTGCCAGCAGTTTCACAGGGGATACTGAAGCTTTCTTT; CDR3 protein: CASSFTGDTEAFF; clone size: NA; D gene: TRBD1; V gene: TRBV27; J gene: TRBJ1-1
CDR3 DNA: TGCGCCAGCAGTGACTCCGGGACAGGTAACTACGAGCAGTACTTC; CDR3 protein: CASSDSGTGNYEQYF; clone size: NA; D gene: TRBD1; V gene: TRBV10-2; J gene: TRBJ2-7
CDR3 DNA: TGTGCCAGCAGAATACAGGGGTATAGCTCCTACGAGCAGTACTTC; CDR3 protein: CASRIQGYSSYEQYF; clone size: NA; D gene: TRBD1; V gene: TRBV6-5; J gene: TRBJ2-7
CDR3 DNA: TGTGCCATCAGCTCCGCGACAGGGTCCTCCCATGCAGCTTTCTTT; CDR3 protein: CAISSATGSSHAAFF; clone size: NA; D gene: TRBD1; V gene: TRBV10-3; J gene: TRBJ1-1
CDR3 DNA: TGTGCCACCAGTGATGGGGGACTAGCGGACAATGAGCAGTTCTTC; CDR3 protein: CATSDGGLADNEQFF; clone size: NA; D gene: TRBD2; V gene: TRBV24-1; J gene: TRBJ2-1
CDR3 DNA: TGTGCCAGCAGCCACGGGACTAGCTACGAGCAGTACTTC; CDR3 protein: CASSHGTSYEQYF; clone size: NA; D gene: TRBD2; V gene: TRBV11-2; J gene: TRBJ2-7
CDR3 DNA: TGTGCCAGCAGCTTAGGGTCAGATCTCTACAATGAGCAGTTCTTC; CDR3 protein: CASSLGSDLYNEQFF; clone size: NA; D gene: NA; V gene: TRBV7-2; J gene: TRBJ2-1
CDR3 DNA: TGTGCCAGAAGCCGCTTTATTAAGTCTACAGGGTTGTATGGCTACACCTTC; CDR3 protein: CARSRFIKSTGLYGYTF; clone size: NA; D gene: NA; V gene: TRBV5-3; J gene: TRBJ1-2
CDR3 DNA: TGTGCCAGCAGCTTCCTGACAGGGGGGGGCACAGATACGCAGTATTTT; CDR3 protein: CASSFLTGGGTDTQYF; clone size: NA; D gene: TRBD1; V gene: TRBV11-2; J gene: TRBJ2-3
CDR3 DNA: TGTGCCAGCAGCTCCGGGACAGCAAGGGAGCAGTACTTC; CDR3 protein: CASSSGTAREQYF; clone size: NA; D gene: TRBD1; V gene: TRBV6-5; J gene: TRBJ2-7
CDR3 DNA: TGTGCCAGCAGCTCGACAGGGGGCGCTGGGAGGGAAGCTTTCTTT; CDR3 protein: CASSSTGGAGREAFF; clone size: NA; D gene: TRBD1; V gene: TRBV11-2; J gene: TRBJ1-1
CDR3 DNA: TGTGCCACCAGCAGAGACAGGGGAACTGAAGCTTTCTTT; CDR3 protein: CATSRDRGTEAFF; clone size: NA; D gene: NA; V gene: TRBV15; J gene: TRBJ1-1
CDR3 DNA: TGTGCCAGCAGCGCGGGACAGCGATATGGCTACACCTTC; CDR3 protein: CASSAGQRYGYTF; clone size: NA; D gene: TRBD1; V gene: TRBV3-1/TRBV3-2; J gene: TRBJ1-2
CDR3 DNA: TGTGCCAGCATACCCACCGGGACTCCCTCGGCCGATGGCTACACCTTC; CDR3 protein: CASIPTGTPSADGYTF; clone size: NA; D gene: NA; V gene: TRBV11-2; J gene: TRBJ1-2
CDR3 DNA: TGTGCCAGCAGTTACTCGCAGGCTAGCGGTTACGAGCAGTACTTC; CDR3 protein: CASSYSQASGYEQYF; clone size: once; D gene: TRBD2; V gene: TRBV6-5; J gene: TRBJ2-7
CDR3 DNA: TGTGCCAGCAGTCCACAGGGGGGAGGAGGTGAAAAACTGTTTTTT; CDR3 protein: CASSPQGGGGEKLFF; clone size: NA; D gene: TRBD1; V gene: TRBV2; J gene: TRBJ1-4
CDR3 DNA: TGTGCCAGCAGTTTCTCGACAGGGGGCAACTCACCCCTCCACTTT; CDR3 protein: CASSFSTGGNSPLHF; clone size: NA; D gene: TRBD1; V gene: TRBV27; J gene: TRBJ1-6
CDR3 DNA: TGTGCCAGCAGCTTAATCCTAAACACTGAAGCTTTCTTT; CDR3 protein: CASSLILNTEAFF; clone size: NA; D gene: NA; V gene: TRBV7-2; J gene: TRBJ1-1
CDR3 DNA: TGTGCCAGTAGTATTTCCCGTCTAGCGGGGGTCGATTTACAAGAGACCCAGTACTTC; CDR3 protein: CASSISRLAGVDLQETQYF; clone size: NA; D gene: TRBD2; V gene: TRBV19; J gene: TRBJ2-5
CDR3 DNA: TGTGCCAGCAGCCGTGACATGTCCTCTGGAAACACCATATATTTT; CDR3 protein: CASSRDMSSGNTIYF; clone size: NA; D gene: NA; V gene: TRBV7-6; J gene: TRBJ1-3
CDR3 DNA: TGCGCCAGCAGCTTGATGGTCACAGCTGATCGAAACTATGGCTACACCTTC; CDR3 protein: CASSLMVTADRNYGYTF; clone size: NA; D gene: NA; V gene: TRBV5-1; J gene: TRBJ1-2
CDR3 DNA: TGTGCCAGCAACCTGCCCGGGACAATGGGAAATGAGCAGTTCTTC; CDR3 protein: CASNLPGTMGNEQFF; clone size: NA; D gene: NA; V gene: TRBV28; J gene: TRBJ2-1
CDR3 DNA: TGCAGCGTTGGAATTCCTAATAACTATGGCTACACCTTC; CDR3 protein: CSVGIPNNYGYTF; clone size: NA; D gene: NA; V gene: TRBV29-1; J gene: TRBJ1-2
CDR3 DNA: TGTGCCAGCAGCTTCGGACAGACGAACACTGAAGCTTTCTTT; CDR3 protein: CASSFGQTNTEAFF; clone size: few; D gene: NA; V gene: TRBV5-4; J gene: TRBJ1-1
CDR3 DNA: TGCGCCAGCAGCTTGGAGGGGACAGGGGCTGGAAACACCATATATTTT; CDR3 protein: CASSLEGTGAGNTIYF; clone size: NA; D gene: TRBD1; V gene: TRBV5-1; J gene: TRBJ1-3
CDR3 DNA: TGTGCCAGCAGTTTTGCAGAGGTCACTGAAGCTTTCTTT; CDR3 protein: CASSFAEVTEAFF; clone size: NA; D gene: NA; V gene: TRBV12-3/TRBV12-4; J gene: TRBJ1-1
CDR3 DNA: TGTGCCAGCAGTGCGGACAGGGGGTCATATGGCTACACCTTC; CDR3 protein: CASSADRGSYGYTF; clone size: NA; D gene: TRBD1; V gene: TRBV6-4; J gene: TRBJ1-2
CDR3 DNA: TGCGCCAGCAGCTGGAGTGTAGCGGGACAGTCTAACGAGCAGTACTTC; CDR3 protein: CASSWSVAGQSNEQYF; clone size: NA; D gene: NA; V gene: TRBV5-1; J gene: TRBJ2-7
CDR3 DNA: TGTGCCAGCAGCTTGGTACCCTCGACAGTGAATTTCTACGAGCAGTACTTC; CDR3 protein: CASSLVPSTVNFYEQYF; clone size: NA; D gene: NA; V gene: TRBV5-5; J gene: TRBJ2-7
CDR3 DNA: TGTGCCACCAGTGATTTGAATAGTACGAGGAGGGGGGAGCTGTTTTTT; CDR3 protein: CATSDLNSTRRGELFF; clone size: NA; D gene: NA; V gene: TRBV24-1; J gene: TRBJ2-2
CDR3 DNA: TGTGCCAGCAGCTTCCAGTGGAACACTGAAGCTTTCTTT; CDR3 protein: CASSFQWNTEAFF; clone size: few; D gene: NA; V gene: TRBV7-3; J gene: TRBJ1-1
CDR3 DNA: TGTGCCAGCAGTGAAGGGTCGGGGACAGGGGTGGACACCATATATTTT; CDR3 protein: CASSEGSGTGVDTIYF; clone size: NA; D gene: TRBD1; V gene: TRBV6-1; J gene: TRBJ1-3
CDR3 DNA: TGTGCCAGCAGTTTGGCGGCAGGGGACAGGGGGTTCGGCTACACCTTC; CDR3 protein: CASSLAAGDRGFGYTF; clone size: NA; D gene: TRBD1; V gene: TRBV27; J gene: TRBJ1-2
CDR3 DNA: TGTGCCAGCCCCCCTACCTCTACAGGGGTGAACACTGAAGCTTTCTTT; CDR3 protein: CASPPTSTGVNTEAFF; clone size: NA; D gene: TRBD1; V gene: TRBV28; J gene: TRBJ1-1
CDR3 DNA: TGTGCCAGCAGTTCCGGACAGGTTGGTATCTACGAGCAGTACTTC; CDR3 protein: CASSSGQVGIYEQYF; clone size: NA; D gene: TRBD1; V gene: TRBV27; J gene: TRBJ2-7
CDR3 DNA: TGTGCCAGCAGCTTGGGGGGGACTGGTTTGCTATATTCACCCCTCCACTTT; CDR3 protein: CASSLGGTGLLYSPLHF; clone size: few; D gene: NA; V gene: TRBV11-2; J gene: TRBJ1-6